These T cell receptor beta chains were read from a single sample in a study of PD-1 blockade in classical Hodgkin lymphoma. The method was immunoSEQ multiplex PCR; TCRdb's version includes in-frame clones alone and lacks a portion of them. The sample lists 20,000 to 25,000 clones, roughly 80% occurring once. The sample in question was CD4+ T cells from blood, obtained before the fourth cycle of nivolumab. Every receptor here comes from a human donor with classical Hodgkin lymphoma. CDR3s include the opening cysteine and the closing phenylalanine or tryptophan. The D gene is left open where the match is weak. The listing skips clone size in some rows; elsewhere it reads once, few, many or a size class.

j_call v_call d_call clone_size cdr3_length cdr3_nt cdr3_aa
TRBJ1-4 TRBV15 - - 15 TGTGCCACCAGCAGAGAGGGGAGTGGGAATGAAAAACTGTTTTTT CATSREGSGNEKLFF
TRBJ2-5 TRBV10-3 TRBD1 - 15 TGTGCCATCAGTGAGGGACAGGGGAGAGTGGAGACCCAGTACTTC CAISEGQGRVETQYF
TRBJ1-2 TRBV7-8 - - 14 TGTGCCAGCAGCTTAGGGGGAGGAGGTGGTGGCTACACCTTC CASSLGGGGGGYTF
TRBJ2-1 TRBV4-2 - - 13 TGTGCCAGCAGCCGGGAAGGACAGAGTGAGCAGTTCTTC CASSREGQSEQFF
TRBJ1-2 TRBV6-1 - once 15 TGTGCCAGCAGTGACGGACAGTCCCAATTAGATGGCTACACCTTC CASSDGQSQLDGYTF
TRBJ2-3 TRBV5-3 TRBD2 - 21 TGTGCCAGAAGCTTGGACCCGGGACTAGCGGGAAATGCAACTAGCACAGATACGCAGTATTTT CARSLDPGLAGNATSTDTQYF
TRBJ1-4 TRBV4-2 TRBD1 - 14 TGTGCCAGCAGCGTCAGGGGGTCTAATGAAAAACTGTTTTTT CASSVRGSNEKLFF
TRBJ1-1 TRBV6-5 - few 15 TGTGCCAGCAGTTACACATCTGGGTTTCGGACTGAAGCTTTCTTT CASSYTSGFRTEAFF
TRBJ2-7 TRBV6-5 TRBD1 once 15 TGTGCCAGCAGTCACACCAGGGGGCTCAGGGGGGAGCAGTACTTC CASSHTRGLRGEQYF
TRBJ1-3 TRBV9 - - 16 TGTGCCAGCAGCACAACCCCCCAGGGCTCTGGAAACACCATATATTTT CASSTTPQGSGNTIYF
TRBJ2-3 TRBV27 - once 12 TGTGCCAGCAGTCCCTACACAGATACGCAGTATTTT CASSPYTDTQYF
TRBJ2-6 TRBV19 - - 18 TGTGCCAGTAGTAATCCACCGGGACGGGTCTCTGGGGCCAACGTCCTGACTTTC CASSNPPGRVSGANVLTF
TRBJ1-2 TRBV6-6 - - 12 TGTGCCAGCAGTTCCTTGAGGGCTGGCTACACCTTC CASSSLRAGYTF
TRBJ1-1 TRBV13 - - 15 TGTGCCAGCAGCTTAAAAACAGGGCGTGTAAGTGAAGCTTTCTTT CASSLKTGRVSEAFF
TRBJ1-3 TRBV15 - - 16 TGTGCCACCAGCAGAGATCTACGGGACTCTGGAAACACCATATATTTT CATSRDLRDSGNTIYF
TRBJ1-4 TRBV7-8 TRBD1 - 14 TGTGCCAGCAGCGTCAGGGGGTCTAATGAAAAACTGTTTTTT CASSVRGSNEKLFF
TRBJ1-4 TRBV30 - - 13 TGTGCCTGGTCGAGGACAACTAATGAAAAACTGTTTTTT CAWSRTTNEKLFF
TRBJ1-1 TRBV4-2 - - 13 TGTGCCAGCAGTTCGGGCCTGAACACTGAAGCTTTCTTT CASSSGLNTEAFF
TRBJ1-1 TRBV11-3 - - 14 TGTGCCAGCAGCCTGCGGGGGGGCGCCACTGAAGCTTTCTTT CASSLRGGATEAFF
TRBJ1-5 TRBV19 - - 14 TGTGCCAGTAGTATCTGGAGTACCAATCAGCCCCAGCATTTT CASSIWSTNQPQHF
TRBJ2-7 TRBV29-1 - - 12 TGCAGCGTTGGAACAGTCTCCTACGAGCAGTACTTC CSVGTVSYEQYF
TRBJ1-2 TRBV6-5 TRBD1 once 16 TGTGCCAGCAGTTACCCCTGGACAGGGGAGGACTATGGCTACACCTTC CASSYPWTGEDYGYTF
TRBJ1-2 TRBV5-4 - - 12 TGTGCCAGCAGCCACAGGGCGGAAGGCTACACCTTC CASSHRAEGYTF
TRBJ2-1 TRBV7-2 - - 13 TGTGCCAGCACGCAAACTAGCATCAATGAGCAGTTCTTC CASTQTSINEQFF
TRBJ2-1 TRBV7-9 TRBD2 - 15 TGTGCCAGAGAACTGACTAGCGGCCTCTACAATGAGCAGTTCTTC CARELTSGLYNEQFF
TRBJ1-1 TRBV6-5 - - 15 TGTGCCAGCAGTTACTGGTCAGCTATGAACACTGAAGCTTTCTTT CASSYWSAMNTEAFF
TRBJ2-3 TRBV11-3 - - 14 TGTGCCATCCAGAGTCTAGATCGCACAGATACGCAGTATTTT CAIQSLDRTDTQYF
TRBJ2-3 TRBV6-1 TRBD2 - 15 TGTGCCAGCCGTGAGGTAGCGGGGGGCACAGATACGCAGTATTTT CASREVAGGTDTQYF
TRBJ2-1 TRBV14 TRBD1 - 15 TGTGCCAGCAGCCTATGGACAGGGATCAACAATGAGCAGTTCTTC CASSLWTGINNEQFF
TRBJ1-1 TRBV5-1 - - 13 TGCGCCAGCAGCTTCGGGGGAGAAACTGAAGCTTTCTTT CASSFGGETEAFF
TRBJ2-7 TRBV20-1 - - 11 TGCAGTGCTAGAGAAGACGACGAGCAGTACTTC CSAREDDEQYF
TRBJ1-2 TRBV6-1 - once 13 TGTGCCAGCAGTCGGGCCTTAGGACAGAGCCCAATGTTC CASSRALGQSPMF
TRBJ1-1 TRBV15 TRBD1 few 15 TGTGCCACCAGCACTCGACAGGGGACGAACACTGAAGCTTTCTTT CATSTRQGTNTEAFF
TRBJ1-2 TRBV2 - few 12 TGTGCCAGCCCCACCCCCAGGGACGGCTACACCTTC CASPTPRDGYTF
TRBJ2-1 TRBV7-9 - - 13 TGTGCCAGCAGCTTAGGCAACTACAATGAGCAGTTCTTC CASSLGNYNEQFF
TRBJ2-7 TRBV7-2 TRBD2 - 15 TGTGCCAGCAGCTTATCAGTGACTAGCGGGGACGAGCAGTACTTC CASSLSVTSGDEQYF
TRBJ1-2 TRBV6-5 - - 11 TGTGCCACCCATGGGGGCTATGGCTACACCTTC CATHGGYGYTF
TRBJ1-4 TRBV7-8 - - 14 TGTGCCAGCAGCTTGAGGGATTACGGTGAAAAACTGTTTTTT CASSLRDYGEKLFF
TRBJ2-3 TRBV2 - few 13 TGTGCCAGCATTAAGGACTACACAGATACGCAGTATTTT CASIKDYTDTQYF
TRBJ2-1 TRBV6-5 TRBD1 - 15 TGTGCCAGCAGTTCCGGGACAGGGGTTATAAATGAGCAGTTCTTC CASSSGTGVINEQFF
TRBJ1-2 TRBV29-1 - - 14 TGCAGCGTTGAGTCCCCGGGACCCCCCAAAGGCTACACCTTC CSVESPGPPKGYTF
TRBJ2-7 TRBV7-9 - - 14 TGTGCCAGCAGCAGGGACACCGTTTCCTACGAGCAGTACTTC CASSRDTVSYEQYF
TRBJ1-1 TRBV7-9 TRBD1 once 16 TGTGCCAGCAGTCTACAGGGGCTTGGGGTGAACACTGAAGCTTTCTTT CASSLQGLGVNTEAFF
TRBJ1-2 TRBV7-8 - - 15 TGTGCCAGCAGCTTTATTAGGGATTATAACTATGGCTACACCTTC CASSFIRDYNYGYTF
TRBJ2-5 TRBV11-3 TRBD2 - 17 TGTGCCAGCAGCTTAGGGTTGACTAGCGGGGGTGAAGAGACCCAGTACTTC CASSLGLTSGGEETQYF
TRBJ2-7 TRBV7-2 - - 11 TGTGCCAGCAGCCCCTTCTACGAGCAGTACTTC CASSPFYEQYF
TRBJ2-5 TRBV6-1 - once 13 TGTGCCAGCAGTCGTAGGCTCCAAGAGACCCAGTACTTC CASSRRLQETQYF
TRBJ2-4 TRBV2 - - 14 TGTGCCAGCATGAGGACAGAGACCCTAAACATTCAGTACTTC CASMRTETLNIQYF
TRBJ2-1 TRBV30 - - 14 TGTGCCTGGAGTGCGGGGGGCCCTATGGATGAGCAGTTCTTC CAWSAGGPMDEQFF
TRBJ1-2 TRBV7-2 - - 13 TGTGCCAGCAGGATCCCTATGGGGGCTAGCTACACCTTC CASRIPMGASYTF